Described below is a single T cell receptor (beta chain) sequence and its context. Data came from immunoSEQ multiplex PCR; TCRdb stores just in-frame clones and leaves some out. The sample comprises roughly 140,000 clones, roughly 88% of which are singletons, and more than 5.5% rests with the top ten. This entry is derived from a study of blood T cell repertoires in COVID-19. The sequencing sample was made of peripheral blood. The receptor was derived from a woman aged 45-65 years in a cohort sampled during active or convalescent COVID-19.

CDR3 loop: CASSLLAGGSTDTQYF. The CDR3 region has the DNA TGTGCCAGCAGCCTCCTAGCGGGGGGGAGCACAGATACGCAGTATTTT. V is TRBV7-8 and J is TRBJ2-3, with 12 bases that match TRBD2. The CDR3 covers 16 residues. Germline V CDR1 and CDR2: SGHVS, FQNEAQ. V shed 5 bases and J 0 bases; nucleotides not matched to a gene: 3.